The T cell receptor beta chain described here comes from a study of blood T cell repertoires in COVID-19. About the research overall: The cDNA or gDNA used as material had been derived from T cells, B-cell-depleted T cells, or PBMCs.

J lost 7 bases, V lost 10 bases, and 16 bases had no gene match. The CDR3 runs to 16 residues. Germline V gene data show CDR1 as MDHEN and CDR2 as SYDVKM. Methods used by the authors: Estimates of nucleated cell counts were drawn from the amplification of reference gene primers. Data came from immunoSEQ multiplex PCR; TCRdb stores just in-frame clones and leaves some out. The D gene and trimming were derived from the DNA, and the V and J assignments and clone size from that table. This sample has around 150,000 clones, with 75% to 90% found just once. The receptor was isolated from a man aged 65 to 85 with acute or convalescent COVID-19. The source material was peripheral blood. The chain is built from TRBV28 and TRBJ2-2; 9 bases are shared with TRBD2. The DNA of the CDR3 is TGTGCCACTGAGGTTAGCGGGAGCCCAAAGAGCGGGGAGCTGTTTTTT. Residues: CATEVSGSPKSGELFF.